Described below is a single T cell receptor (beta chain) sequence and its context. The data belong to a study of cytomegalovirus exposure and HLA in healthy donors. The germline V gene encodes CDR1 KGHSH and CDR2 LQKENI. Trimming removed 5 bases at V and 0 bases at J, with 13 bases between. This CDR3 contains 16 residues. The primer mix had 60 Vbeta and 13 Jbeta primers. The data were produced by immunoSEQ multiplex PCR, yet TCRdb's version contains in-frame clones alone and is incomplete. The table includes about 80,000 clones, less than 80% detected once. This TCR was recovered from a woman aged 50 to 60 in good health and CMV-seropositive. This sequence joins TRBV18 and TRBJ1-4; the D gene is possibly TRBD1 (6 bases). The specimen was PBMCs. The CDR3 nucleotides read TGTGCCAGCTCATCGACAGGAATCGCAACTAATGAAAAACTGTTTTTT. It encodes CASSSTGIATNEKLFF.